The source of this T cell receptor (beta chain) is a study of T cells expressing NK-cell markers. Whole-study results and caveats: Once again these clonotypes came out on top in the CD3+CD56-NKG2C+ fraction of a handful of donors.

Per the germline V gene, CDR1 is SGHVS and CDR2 is FQNEAQ. The CDR3 has 16 amino acids. TCRdb re-called the 5' RACE reads and catalogs CDR3 proteins one per entry, DNA excluded. The sample has roughly 180,000 distinct CDR3 sequences. Note on this clonotype: Its antigen is unidentified.

The receptor was isolated from a woman aged 18-70 years in good health. Specimen: blood T cells: a sorted CD56 or NKG2C T cell subset, CD4+ or CD8+ T cells, or bulk PBMC T cells (not recorded which). The chain couples TRBV7-8 to TRBJ2-7; TCRdb picks TRBD1, but there is no DNA to check that call. The CDR3 sequence: CASSSKEAGPGGKQYF.